The sequence of this TCR beta chain was determined in a study of T-cell reconstitution after alpha-beta-depleted transplantation in children. This clonotype was picked up many times. Unique molecular identifiers were built into the TCRbeta library. TCRdb used MiXCR to reprocess the PCR reads, holding one entry per CDR3 protein. The table has around 200,000 distinct CDR3 sequences, approximately 7% seen once; the top ten hold around 2.7%. Germline CDR1 SQVTM, CDR2 ANQGSEA. Trimming cost V 5 bases and J 6 bases; bases outside gene matches: 7. CDR3 length: 13 residues. This receptor was identified in a human donor who donated a stem cell graft to a child with Wiskott-Aldrich syndrome. Sequenced material: PBMCs from the stem cell graft donor, taken from the stem cell graft. The J gene is TRBJ1-5, the V gene TRBV29-1; 7 nucleotides agree with TRBD1. The CDR3 DNA sequence: TGCAGCGTTCAGAGGGGGCGAGGTCAGCCCCAGCATTTT. Amino acid sequence: CSVQRGRGQPQHF.